This record covers a single TCR beta chain. Its cognate antigen is unknown. Profiling relied on immunoSEQ multiplex PCR, and the TCRdb table lists in-frame clones only, not all of them. The repertoire holds some 21,000 clones, with 94% as singletons. These data come from a study of B cell selection in AIRE deficiency. Notes on the study in general: Shorter CDR3s marked shared Treg sequences, biased toward few non-templated insertions. About 30.6% of healthy-shared Treg sequences were found among patient Tconv cells. AIRE-deficient Tconv and Treg repertoires matched healthy donors in TCRBV, CDR3 length, diversity. Of 3657 shared Treg TCRbeta sequences, 25% to 40% were healthy-donor-only and 7% to 9.5% patient-only.

Regulatory T cells were sorted as CD4+CD25hiCD127low/negative cells. Per the germline V gene, CDR1 is SGHTA and CDR2 is FQGNSA. There are 14 residues in the CDR3. V was pared by 0 bases and J by 5 bases, with 2 bases of the junction left unmatched. The clonotype originates from a human donor with AIRE deficiency. V and J are TRBV7-2 and TRBJ2-3, with TRBD1 identical over 7 bases. The material sequenced was Tregs sorted from PBMCs. CDR3 amino acids: CASSLATGLDTQYF. The CDR3 coding sequence is TGTGCCAGCAGCTTAGCGACAGGGTTAGATACGCAGTATTTT. The full variable domain, in which reference TRBV7-2 and TRBJ2-3 provide the parts outside the CDR3, is GAGVSQSPSNKVTEKGKDVELRCDPISGHTALYWYRQSLGQGLEFLIYFQGNSAPDKSGLPSDRFSAERTGGSVSTLTIQRTQQEDSAVYLCASSLATGLDTQYFGPGTRLTVL.